Below, 19 T cell receptor beta chains from the same sample are listed, as sequenced in a study of early T cells in non-severe SARS-CoV-2 infection. TCRdb processed the 5' RACE reads anew with MiXCR; each CDR3 protein has one entry. The sample carries around 94,000 distinct CDR3 sequences, around 12% recorded once. The specimen sequenced was whole blood. The receptor source for this set is an adult who was a healthcare worker with PCR-confirmed SARS-CoV-2 infection or an uninfected control (not recorded which).

This clonotype was seen ten or more times. The CDR3 spells CASSLEATGRQPQHF. DNA of the CDR3: TGTGCCAGCAGCTTAGAGGCGACAGGGCGACAGCCCCAGCATTTT. The chain employs TRBV7-2 and TRBJ1-5, with 7 bases aligning to TRBD1. The CDR3 consists of 15 residues. V was pared by 1 base and J by 7 bases, with 7 bases of the junction left unmatched. Per germline, CDR1 SGHTA and CDR2 FQGNSA.

The sample holds a few counts of this clonotype. The chain has TRBV20-1 and TRBJ1-4; D is perhaps TRBD1 (5 bases). This CDR3 has 14 amino acids. Germline V gives CDR1 DFQATT, CDR2 SNEGSKA (reference sequence). Deletions cut 0 bases from V and 5 bases from J, with 10 bases between. The CDR3, as DNA: TGCAGTGCTAGAGATCCCCGGGGGAATGAAAAACTGTTTTTT. Translating it yields CSARDPRGNEKLFF.

The sample holds many counts of this clonotype. The genes are TRBV28 and TRBJ1-2, with D possibly being TRBD1 (5 bases). Trimming shortened V by 6 bases and J by 5 bases, and 13 bases separated the two germline ends. The CDR3 runs to 13 residues. The germline gives CDR1 MDHEN, CDR2 SYDVKM. CDR3 amino acids: CASSQGTEYGYTF. The CDR3 DNA sequence: TGTGCCAGCAGCCAAGGGACGGAGTATGGCTACACCTTC.

The rearrangement joins TRBV12-3 or TRBV12-4 to TRBJ2-1; D may be TRBD2 (6 bases). V lost 1 base and J lost 11, with 9 bases in between. The CDR3 is 12 amino acids. This CDR3 reads CASSLGGTQQFF. DNA of the CDR3: TGTGCCAGCAGTTTAGGAGGGACTCAGCAGTTCTTC.

V usage is TRBV6-6 and J usage is TRBJ1-6; TRBD1 matches at 7 bases. Trimming took 6 bases from V and 5 from J; bases not matched to a gene: 4. The CDR3 is 14 amino acids. Germline CDR1 MNHNY, CDR2 SVGAGI (reference sequence). As DNA, the CDR3 is TGTGCCAGCAGCCCGACAGGGAATAATTCACCCCTCCACTTT. Encoded protein: CASSPTGNNSPLHF.

This clonotype appeared many times. The CDR3 region has the DNA TGTGCCAGCAGCCAAGAAAGCGGGAGAGAGACCCAGTACTTC. It translates to CASSQESGRETQYF. The chain has TRBV3-1 and TRBJ2-5, with 8 positions matching TRBD2. Germline CDR1 and CDR2: LGHDT and YNNKEL (reference sequence). V trimming: 0 bases; J trimming: 4 bases; junction bases outside the gene matches: 1. This CDR3 contains 14 residues.

This clonotype was found a few times. This chain connects TRBV20-1 to TRBJ2-3; no definite D call. Trimming shortened V by 3 bases and J by 0 bases, and 13 bases separated the two germline ends. The CDR3 has 15 amino acids. Germline V gives CDR1 DFQATT, CDR2 SNEGSKA (reference sequence). Here the CDR3 reads CSARGKSPSTDTQYF. The CDR3 region has the DNA TGCAGTGCTAGGGGCAAAAGTCCTAGCACAGATACGCAGTATTTT.

The rearrangement joins TRBV11-2 to TRBJ1-2, with D uncertain. Trimming left V 0 bases short and J 6 bases short, with 11 bases between. Germline CDR1 SGHAT, CDR2 FQNNGV. The CDR3 totals 14 residues. As DNA, the CDR3 is TGTGCCAGCAGCTTAGACAGGAATTTTGATGGCTACACCTTC. It translates to CASSLDRNFDGYTF.

This clonotype was observed a few times. No DNA is shown, since the ends of the CDR3 on it are uncertain; the CDR3 is the one TCRdb lists. The CDR3 region is CASSFLAGGGYGYTF. The rearrangement uses TRBV12-3 or TRBV12-4 and TRBJ1-2; the D call in the table, TRBD1, was not verified against the DNA. The CDR3 is made up of 15 amino acids, end residues included.

This clonotype was found many times. This chain joins TRBV6-1 and TRBJ1-1; a possible D gene is TRBD1 (5 bases). The length of the CDR3 is 13 residues. V was trimmed by 5 bases and J by 4 bases, leaving 11 bases between them. The germline gives CDR1 MNHNS, CDR2 SASEGT. Written as DNA, the CDR3 is TGTGCCAGCAGTACGGACGGGACCACTGAAGCTTTCTTT. This translates into CASSTDGTTEAFF.

V gene TRBV2 combines with J gene TRBJ2-1, with 11 bases lining up with TRBD2. The CDR3 runs 13 residues. Germline assignment: CDR1 SNHLY and CDR2 FYNNEI. Trimming cost V 7 bases and J 6 bases; bases outside gene matches: 2. The CDR3 DNA reads TGTGCCAGCATTACTAGCGGGGGCAATGAGCAGTTCTTC. This sequence encodes CASITSGGNEQFF. The complete variable domain, with remaining parts taken from reference TRBV2 and TRBJ2-1, reads EPEVTQTPSHQVTQMGQEVILRCVPISNHLYFYWYRQILGQKVEFLVSFYNNEISEKSEIFDDQFSVERPDGSNFTLKIRSTKLEDSAMYFCASITSGGNEQFFGPGTRLTVL.

The chain recombines TRBV20-1 with TRBJ2-5; a possible D gene is TRBD2 (5 bases). Trimming shortened V by 1 base and J by 2 bases, and 14 bases separated the two germline ends. Germline CDR1 reads DFQATT; CDR2 reads SNEGSKA (reference sequence). CDR3 length: 15 residues. DNA of the CDR3: TGCAGTGCTAGAGTTCACTCTAGCAATCAAGAGACCCAGTACTTC. Its translation is CSARVHSSNQETQYF.

The CDR3 loop is CASSRTGLDSEAFF. For the CDR3, the DNA is TGTGCCAGCAGCAGAACAGGGTTAGATTCTGAAGCTTTCTTT. The chain employs TRBV9 and TRBJ1-1, with a possible D match to TRBD1 (6 bases). The CDR3 runs 14 residues. Per the germline V gene, CDR1 is SGDLS and CDR2 is YYNGEE. V was cut by 4 bases and J by 6 bases, with 16 bases left in between.

This clonotype was seen a handful of times. V gene TRBV6-2 or TRBV6-3 combines with J gene TRBJ2-1; 13 bases match TRBD2. J lost 4 bases, V lost 4 bases, and 1 base had no gene match. Germline-derived CDR1 and CDR2 are MNHEY and SVGEGT. CDR3 size: 15 residues. This chain's CDR3 is CASSLTSGGYNEQFF. In DNA, the CDR3 is TGTGCCAGCAGTTTGACTAGCGGGGGGTACAATGAGCAGTTCTTC.

The V and J genes are TRBV5-5 and TRBJ2-5; D gene uncertain. CDR1 is SGHKS, CDR2 YYEKEE, per germline (reference sequence). The CDR3 runs 13 residues. Trimming stripped 0 bases from V and 5 bases from J, with 8 bases between. Here the CDR3 reads CASSLAISETQYF. Written as DNA, the CDR3 is TGTGCCAGCAGCTTGGCCATCTCCGAGACCCAGTACTTC. Using reference TRBV5-5 and TRBJ2-5 for the parts outside the CDR3, the full variable domain is DAGVTQSPTHLIKTRGQQVTLRCSPISGHKSVSWYQQVLGQGPQFIFQYYEKEERGRGNFPDRFSARQFPNYSSELNVNALLLGDSALYLCASSLAISETQYFGPGTRLLVL.

This clonotype was seen ten or more times. The rearrangement links TRBV28 to TRBJ2-3, with D possibly matching TRBD1 (6 bases). The germline V and J ends were trimmed by 2 bases and 1 base, with 10 bases remaining between them. The CDR3 runs to 15 residues. Germline assignment: CDR1 MDHEN and CDR2 SYDVKM. CDR3 sequence (DNA): TGTGCCAGCAGTTTAACAGGGCTGGGCACAGATACGCAGTATTTT. As protein: CASSLTGLGTDTQYF.

This clonotype was found many times. V usage is TRBV29-1 and J usage is TRBJ2-1; TRBD1 matches at 8 bases. Germline values: CDR1 SQVTM, CDR2 ANQGSEA. The CDR3 sequence is 13 residues long. V trimming: 5 bases; J trimming: 12 bases; junction bases outside the gene matches: 12. The DNA of the CDR3 is TGCAGCGTTCACCCCTCGCGACAGGGGACGCAGTTCTTC. Amino acids: CSVHPSRQGTQFF.

This clonotype was seen repeatedly, ten times or more. The rearrangement uses TRBV11-2 and TRBJ1-1; D unclear. Germline V gene lookup returns CDR1 SGHAT and CDR2 FQNNGV. V was pared by 5 bases and J by 10 bases, with 17 bases between. This CDR3 is built from 13 residues. CDR3 bases: TGTGCCAGCAGCCCCCAGAGCCGCGCCCCAGCTTTCTTT. It yields the protein CASSPQSRAPAFF.

This clonotype has at least ten counts. This chain connects TRBV10-3 to TRBJ1-2, with 9 positions matching TRBD1. The V and J ends lost 11 bases and 2 bases, in that order; junction bases with no gene match: 6. Germline CDR1 is ENHRY and CDR2 is SYGVKD. This CDR3 has 13 residues. The CDR3 nucleotides read TGTGCCGCCGGGACAGGGACCAACTATGGCTACACCTTC. It codes for CAAGTGTNYGYTF.